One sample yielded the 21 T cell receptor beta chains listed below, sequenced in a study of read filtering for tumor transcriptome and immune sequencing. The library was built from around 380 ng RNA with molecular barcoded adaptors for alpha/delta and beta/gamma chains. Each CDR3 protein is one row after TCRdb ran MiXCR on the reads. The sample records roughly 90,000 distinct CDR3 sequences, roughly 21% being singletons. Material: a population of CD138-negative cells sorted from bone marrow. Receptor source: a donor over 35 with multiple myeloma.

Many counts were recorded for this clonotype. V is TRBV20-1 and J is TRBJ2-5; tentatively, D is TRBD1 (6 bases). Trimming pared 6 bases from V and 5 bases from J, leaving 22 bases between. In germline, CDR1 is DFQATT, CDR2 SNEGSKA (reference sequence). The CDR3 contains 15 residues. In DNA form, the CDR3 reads TGCAGTGCCCCACCCCGGGACAAAAAAAGGGAGACCCAGTACTTC. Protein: CSAPPRDKKRETQYF.

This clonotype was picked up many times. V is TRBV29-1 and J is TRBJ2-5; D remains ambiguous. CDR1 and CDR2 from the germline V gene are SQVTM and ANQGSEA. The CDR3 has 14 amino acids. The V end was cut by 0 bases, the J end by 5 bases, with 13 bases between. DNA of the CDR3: TGCAGCGTTGAAGATCCATCCCTGAGGGAGACCCAGTACTTC. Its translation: CSVEDPSLRETQYF.

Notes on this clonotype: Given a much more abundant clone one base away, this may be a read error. CDR3: CASSLQGDSDTRYF. The CDR3 bases are TGCGCCAGCAGCTTACAGGGGGACTCAGATACGCGGTATTTT. The chain has TRBV5-1 and TRBJ2-3; the match to TRBD1 covers 8 bases. Germline V gives CDR1 SGHRS, CDR2 YFSETQ. This CDR3 is built from 14 residues.

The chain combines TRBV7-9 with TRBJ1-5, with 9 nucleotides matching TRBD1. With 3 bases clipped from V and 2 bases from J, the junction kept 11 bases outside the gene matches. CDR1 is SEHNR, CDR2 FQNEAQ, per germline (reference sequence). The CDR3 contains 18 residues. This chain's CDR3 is CASSLGTGSPRGNQPQHF. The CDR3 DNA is TGTGCCAGCAGCTTGGGGACAGGGTCCCCGAGGGGCAATCAGCCCCAGCATTTT.

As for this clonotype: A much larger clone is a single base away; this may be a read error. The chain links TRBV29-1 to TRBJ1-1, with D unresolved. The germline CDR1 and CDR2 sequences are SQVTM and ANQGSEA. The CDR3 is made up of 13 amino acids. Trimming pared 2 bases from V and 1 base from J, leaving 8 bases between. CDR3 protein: CSVERTTNTEAFF. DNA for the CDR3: TGCAGCGTTGAAAGGACTACGAACACTGAAGCTTTCTTT.

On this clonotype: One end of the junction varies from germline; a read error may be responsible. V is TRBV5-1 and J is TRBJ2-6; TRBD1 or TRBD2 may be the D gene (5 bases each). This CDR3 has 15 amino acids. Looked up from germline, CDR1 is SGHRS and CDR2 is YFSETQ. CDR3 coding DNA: TGCGCCAGCAGCCTCAGGGTTTCCGGGGCCAACGTCCTGACCTTC. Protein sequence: CASSLRVSGANVLTF.

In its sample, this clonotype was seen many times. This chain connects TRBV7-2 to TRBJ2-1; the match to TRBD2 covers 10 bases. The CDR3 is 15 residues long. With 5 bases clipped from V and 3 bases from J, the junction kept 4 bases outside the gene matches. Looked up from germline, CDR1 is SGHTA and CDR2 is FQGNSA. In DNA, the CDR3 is TGTGCCAGCAGCCTTAGCGGGGGGATCTACAATGAGCAGTTCTTC. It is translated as CASSLSGGIYNEQFF.

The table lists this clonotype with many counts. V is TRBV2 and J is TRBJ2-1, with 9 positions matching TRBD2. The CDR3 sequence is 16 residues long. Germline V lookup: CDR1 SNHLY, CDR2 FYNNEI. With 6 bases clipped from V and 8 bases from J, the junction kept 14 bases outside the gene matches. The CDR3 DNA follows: TGTGCCAGCAGAGCTCTGCCGGGACTAGCTTTCCATGAGCAGTTCTTC. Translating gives CASRALPGLAFHEQFF.

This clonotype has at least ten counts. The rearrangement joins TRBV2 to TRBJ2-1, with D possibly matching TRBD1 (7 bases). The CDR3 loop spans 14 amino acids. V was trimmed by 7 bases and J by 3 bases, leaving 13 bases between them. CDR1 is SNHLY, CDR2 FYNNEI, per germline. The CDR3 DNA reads TGTGCCAGCAAGGAGGGGGCTTTCTACAATGAGCAGTTCTTC. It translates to CASKEGAFYNEQFF.

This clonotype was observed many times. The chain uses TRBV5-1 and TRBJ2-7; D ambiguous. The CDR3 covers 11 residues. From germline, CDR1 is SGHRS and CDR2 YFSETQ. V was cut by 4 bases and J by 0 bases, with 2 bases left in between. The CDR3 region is CASSDSYEQYF. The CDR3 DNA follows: TGCGCCAGCAGCGACTCCTACGAGCAGTACTTC.

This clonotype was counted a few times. DNA of the CDR3: TGCGCCAGCAGCCCCCTTCGGCCCAGCACAGATACGCAGTATTTT. Protein product: CASSPLRPSTDTQYF. The genes are TRBV5-1 and TRBJ2-3, with D unresolved. Germline lookup yields CDR1 SGHRS and CDR2 YFSETQ. V lost 4 bases to trimming and J lost 0 bases, with 12 bases between them. The CDR3 contains 15 residues. The full variable domain, with the rest looked up from reference TRBV5-1 and TRBJ2-3, is KAGVTQTPRYLIKTRGQQVTLSCSPISGHRSVSWYQQTPGQGLQFLFEYFSETQRNKGNFPGRFSGRQFSNSRSEMNVSTLELGDSALYLCASSPLRPSTDTQYFGPGTRLTVL.

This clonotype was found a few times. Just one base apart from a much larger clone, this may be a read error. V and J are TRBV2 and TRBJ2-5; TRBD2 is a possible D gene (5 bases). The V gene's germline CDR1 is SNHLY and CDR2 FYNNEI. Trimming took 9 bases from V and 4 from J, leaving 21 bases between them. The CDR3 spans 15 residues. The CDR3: CARGSYGESRETQYF. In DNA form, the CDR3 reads TGTGCCAGGGGGTCTTACGGGGAGAGCCGAGAGACCCAGTACTTC.

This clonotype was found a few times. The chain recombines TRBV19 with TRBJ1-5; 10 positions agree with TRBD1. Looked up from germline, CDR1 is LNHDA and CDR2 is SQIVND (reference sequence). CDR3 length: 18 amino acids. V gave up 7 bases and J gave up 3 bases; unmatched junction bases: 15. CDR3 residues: CASTMIGPGQGNNQPQHF. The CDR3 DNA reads TGTGCCAGTACCATGATTGGACCGGGACAGGGGAACAATCAGCCCCAGCATTTT.

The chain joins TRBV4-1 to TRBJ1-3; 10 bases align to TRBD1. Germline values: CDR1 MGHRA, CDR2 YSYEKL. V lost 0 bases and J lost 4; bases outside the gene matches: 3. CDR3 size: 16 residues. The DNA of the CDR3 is TGCGCCAGCAGCCAAGAGTTGACAGGGGGCGGAAACACCATATATTTT. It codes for CASSQELTGGGNTIYF.

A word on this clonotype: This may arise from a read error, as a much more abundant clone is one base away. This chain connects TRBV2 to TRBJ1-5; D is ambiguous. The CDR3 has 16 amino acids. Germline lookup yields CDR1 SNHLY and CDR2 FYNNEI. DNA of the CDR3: TGTGCCAGCAGTGGCCTTAGGAGGGTTAGCAATCAGCCCCGGCATTTT. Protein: CASSGLRRVSNQPRHF.

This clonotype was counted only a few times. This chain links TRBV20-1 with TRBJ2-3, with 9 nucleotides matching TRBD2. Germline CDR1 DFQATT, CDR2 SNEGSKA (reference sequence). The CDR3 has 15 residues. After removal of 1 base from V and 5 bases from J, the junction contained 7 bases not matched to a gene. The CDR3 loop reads CSARGDSGGRDTQYF. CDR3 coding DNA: TGCAGTGCTAGAGGGGACAGCGGGGGGCGAGATACGCAGTATTTT.

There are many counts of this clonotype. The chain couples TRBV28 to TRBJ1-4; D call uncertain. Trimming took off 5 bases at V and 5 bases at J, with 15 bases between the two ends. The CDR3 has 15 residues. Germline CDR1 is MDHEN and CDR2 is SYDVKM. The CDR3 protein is CASSLLGGRNEKLFF. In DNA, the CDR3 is TGTGCCAGCAGTCTCCTCGGCGGTAGGAATGAAAAACTGTTTTTT.

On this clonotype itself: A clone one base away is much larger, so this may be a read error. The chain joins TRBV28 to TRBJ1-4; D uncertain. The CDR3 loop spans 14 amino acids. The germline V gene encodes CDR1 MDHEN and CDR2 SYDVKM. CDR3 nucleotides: TGTGCCAGCAGTGTCCAGACAACTAATGAAGAACTGTTTTTT. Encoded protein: CASSVQTTNEELFF.

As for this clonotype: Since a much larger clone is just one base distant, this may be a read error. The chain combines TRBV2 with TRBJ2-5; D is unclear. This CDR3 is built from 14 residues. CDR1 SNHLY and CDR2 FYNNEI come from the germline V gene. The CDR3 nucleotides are TGTGCCAGCAGTGGAAGCACCACACAAGAGACCCTGTACTTC. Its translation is CASSGSTTQETLYF.

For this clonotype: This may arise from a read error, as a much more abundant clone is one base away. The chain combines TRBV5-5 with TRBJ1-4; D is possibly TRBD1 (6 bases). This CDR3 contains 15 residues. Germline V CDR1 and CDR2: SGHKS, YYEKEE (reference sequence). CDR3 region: CVSTYGGRLDEKLFF. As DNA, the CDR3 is TGTGTCAGCACTTACGGGGGGCGCTTGGATGAAAAACTGTTTTTT.

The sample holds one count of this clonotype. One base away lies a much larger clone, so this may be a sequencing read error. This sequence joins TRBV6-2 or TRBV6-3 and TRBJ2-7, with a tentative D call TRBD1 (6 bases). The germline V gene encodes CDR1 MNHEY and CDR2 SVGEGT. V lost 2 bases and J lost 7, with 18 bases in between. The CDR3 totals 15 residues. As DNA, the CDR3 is TGTGCCAGCAGTTACATCAGGGGCCCTATAGGAGAGCAGTACTTC. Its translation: CASSYIRGPIGEQYF.